The rows below give T cell receptor beta chains drawn from one sample of a study of T cell responses to AZD1222 COVID-19 vaccine. Libraries were prepared by immunoSEQ multiplex PCR; TCRdb keeps only in-frame clonotypes and omits some of them. The table lists 110,000 to 150,000 clones, 92% of them singletons, with 1.5% to 2% in the top ten. The sample here was peripheral blood, taken on day 0 of AZD1222 vaccination. These receptor sequences come from an adult in good health. CDR3s include the opening cysteine and the closing phenylalanine or tryptophan. Each record gives: CDR3 length, V gene, J gene, D gene, clone size, CDR3 protein, CDR3 DNA. A D gene is named only where the DNA matches it firmly. A row's size may be missing; if present it is once, few, many or a size class.

17	TRBV18	TRBJ1-3	TRBD1	once	CASSPGTGNSVGNTIYF	TGTGCCAGCTCACCAGGGACAGGGAACTCAGTTGGAAACACCATATATTTT
16	TRBV18	TRBJ2-2	NA	NA	CASSPNSGLGAGELFF	TGTGCCAGCTCACCAAACTCCGGCCTTGGGGCCGGGGAGCTGTTTTTT
16	TRBV19	TRBJ2-1	NA	NA	CASRDRVASSYNEQFF	TGTGCCAGTAGAGATCGGGTGGCGAGCTCCTACAATGAGCAGTTCTTC
15	TRBV4-1	TRBJ1-2	NA	once	CASSQGETHQSGYTF	TGCGCCAGCAGCCAAGGGGAGACACATCAGAGTGGCTACACCTTC
14	TRBV6-2/TRBV6-3	TRBJ1-4	TRBD1	NA	CASSLDREDEKLFF	TGTGCCAGCAGCCTGGACAGGGAGGACGAAAAACTGTTTTTT
14	TRBV7-2	TRBJ1-2	TRBD1	NA	CASSSTGEGYGYTF	TGTGCCAGCAGCTCCACAGGGGAGGGCTATGGCTACACCTTC
14	TRBV5-4	TRBJ1-2	NA	NA	CASSSMGLENGYTF	TGTGCCAGCAGCTCCATGGGACTAGAGAATGGCTACACCTTC
14	TRBV28	TRBJ2-6	NA	NA	CASTGWSGANVLTF	TGTGCCAGCACCGGATGGTCCGGGGCCAACGTCCTGACTTTC
19	TRBV24-1	TRBJ2-5	TRBD1	NA	CATSDPSLTGQGNQETQYF	TGTGCCACCAGTGATCCTTCTCTTACGGGACAGGGAAACCAAGAGACCCAGTACTTC
16	TRBV7-2	TRBJ1-6	NA	NA	CASSSMTGPPNSPLHF	TGTGCCAGCAGCTCCATGACAGGACCTCCTAATTCACCCCTCCACTTT
15	TRBV10-3	TRBJ2-7	NA	many	CAISESEEGSYEQYF	TGTGCCATCAGTGAGTCGGAGGAGGGATCCTACGAGCAGTACTTC
17	TRBV3-1/TRBV3-2	TRBJ1-2	NA	NA	CASSRRPIGVSNYGYTF	TGTGCCAGCAGTCGAAGACCGATCGGGGTCTCTAACTATGGCTACACCTTC
16	TRBV5-6	TRBJ1-2	TRBD1	NA	CASSTPGQGFFYGYTF	TGTGCCAGCAGCACGCCGGGACAGGGTTTTTTCTATGGCTACACCTTC
15	TRBV9	TRBJ1-1	NA	NA	CASSVVGGKDTEAFF	TGTGCCAGCAGCGTAGTCGGGGGTAAGGACACTGAAGCTTTCTTT
12	TRBV7-2	TRBJ2-1	TRBD1	NA	CASSLRQGEQFF	TGTGCCAGCAGCTTGCGACAGGGAGAGCAGTTCTTC
12	TRBV12-3/TRBV12-4	TRBJ1-1	NA	NA	CASTLGFGEAFF	TGTGCCAGCACCTTGGGTTTTGGGGAAGCTTTCTTT
17	TRBV6-2/TRBV6-3	TRBJ2-3	TRBD2	NA	CASSYSTAGGSTDTQYF	TGTGCCAGCAGTTACTCGACCGCGGGGGGAAGCACAGATACGCAGTATTTT
13	TRBV29-1	TRBJ2-5	TRBD2	NA	CSVVAGGQETQYF	TGCAGCGTTGTAGCGGGGGGACAAGAGACCCAGTACTTC
16	TRBV19	TRBJ1-1	NA	once	CASSIIPTDLNTEAFF	TGTGCCAGTAGTATAATCCCCACAGACTTGAACACTGAAGCTTTCTTT
12	TRBV3-1/TRBV3-2	TRBJ2-7	NA	NA	CASRDSSYEQYF	TGTGCCAGCAGGGACAGCTCCTACGAGCAGTACTTC
14	TRBV5-1	TRBJ1-4	TRBD1	NA	CASSGQGRDEKLFF	TGCGCCAGCAGCGGACAGGGTAGGGATGAAAAACTGTTTTTT
16	TRBV10-1	TRBJ2-1	TRBD2	NA	CASSEAGTSGGYEQFF	TGCGCCAGCAGTGAGGCCGGGACTAGCGGGGGCTATGAGCAGTTCTTC
15	TRBV4-3	TRBJ1-6	NA	NA	CASSQVQGGNSPLHF	TGCGCCAGCAGCCAAGTGCAGGGAGGGAATTCACCCCTCCACTTT
14	TRBV11-1	TRBJ2-1	NA	NA	CASSNQGSYNEQFF	TGTGCCAGCAGCAACCAGGGCTCCTACAATGAGCAGTTCTTC
19	TRBV6-2/TRBV6-3	TRBJ1-1	NA	few	CASSYSIIAEDDMNTEAFF	TGTGCCAGCAGTTACTCGATAATTGCCGAAGACGACATGAACACTGAAGCTTTCTTT
14	TRBV5-5	TRBJ2-4	TRBD1	NA	CASSLGQDNGIQYF	TGTGCCAGCAGCCTCGGACAGGATAACGGCATTCAGTACTTC
13	TRBV5-6	TRBJ2-7	NA	NA	CASGSGSTYEQYF	TGTGCCAGCGGAAGTGGCAGTACCTACGAGCAGTACTTC
15	TRBV30	TRBJ1-2	NA	NA	CAWSLGGLEGSSYTF	TGTGCCTGGAGCCTAGGGGGATTAGAGGGGAGCAGCTACACCTTC
15	TRBV5-1	TRBJ2-7	NA	NA	CASSLGVESSYEQYF	TGCGCCAGCAGCTTGGGGGTCGAGTCGTCCTACGAGCAGTACTTC
15	TRBV5-1	TRBJ2-4	TRBD2	NA	CASSTTSGGAGIQYF	TGCGCCAGCAGCACCACTAGCGGGGGGGCAGGCATTCAGTACTTC
16	TRBV6-6	TRBJ2-1	NA	NA	CASSSSWGGRDNEQFF	TGTGCCAGCAGTTCCTCATGGGGGGGCCGTGACAATGAGCAGTTCTTC
15	TRBV9	TRBJ2-1	TRBD2	NA	CASSSGGTSRNEQFF	TGTGCCAGCAGCTCCGGGGGGACCTCCCGAAATGAGCAGTTCTTC
13	TRBV5-1	TRBJ1-2	NA	NA	CASSPGRNYGYTF	TGCGCCAGCAGCCCGGGACGGAACTATGGCTACACCTTC
17	TRBV4-3	TRBJ1-2	TRBD1	NA	CASSQDLRTGGPYGYTF	TGCGCCAGCAGCCAAGATCTTAGGACAGGGGGCCCCTATGGCTACACCTTC
14	TRBV4-2	TRBJ1-2	NA	NA	CASSQEGRNYGYTF	TGTGCCAGCAGCCAAGAGGGCAGGAACTATGGCTACACCTTC
15	TRBV18	TRBJ1-2	TRBD1	NA	CASSPGTAENYGYTF	TGTGCCAGCTCACCGGGGACAGCCGAGAACTATGGCTACACCTTC
15	TRBV18	TRBJ1-2	NA	NA	CASSSPPVPPGGYTF	TGTGCCAGCTCGTCTCCGCCAGTGCCCCCGGGGGGCTACACCTTC
15	TRBV6-2/TRBV6-3	TRBJ2-3	NA	NA	CASSYLTPGTDTQYF	TGTGCCAGCAGTTACCTCACGCCCGGCACAGATACGCAGTATTTT
15	TRBV28	TRBJ1-3	NA	NA	CASSTPGGPVDTIYF	TGTGCCAGCAGTACGCCGGGCGGACCTGTAGACACCATATATTTT
15	TRBV5-1	TRBJ1-6	NA	few	CASSSGITYNSPLHF	TGCGCCAGCAGCTCGGGGATCACCTATAATTCACCCCTCCACTTT